Included here is one T cell receptor beta chain sequence, with context. What it binds is not known. TCRdb keeps only in-frame clones here, not all; method: immunoSEQ multiplex PCR. Among 1,400,000 or so clones listed, approximately 98.5% were seen once. The data belong to a study of shared clonotypes between healthy human individuals. Regarding the study as a whole: Against clonotypes common to all four donors, non-shared ones had lower generation probabilities.

Donors were Caucasian adults residing in Nashville, Tennessee, USA. CD45RA+ naive and CD45RA-negative memory subsets were separated from CD4+ cells. This sequence was found in a man aged 25 to 45 in good health. Sequencing used naive CD4+ T cells sorted from blood. Sample subset: CD45RA+ positively selected.

Here the CDR3 DNA reads TGTGCCAGCAGCTTACGCGGGATTAGCTCCTACAATGAGCAGTTCTTC. Protein product: CASSLRGISSYNEQFF. V usage is TRBV7-2 and J usage is TRBJ2-1; the D gene is possibly TRBD2 (6 bases). The V and J ends lost 2 bases and 0 bases respectively, with 11 bases between them. The CDR3 length is 16 residues. Germline CDR1 SGHTA, CDR2 FQGNSA.